These 19 T cell receptor beta chains share one sample of origin, sequenced in a study of cytomegalovirus exposure and HLA in healthy donors. PCR used 60 Vbeta primers and 13 Jbeta primers. The table came from immunoSEQ multiplex PCR; TCRdb's copy has only in-frame clones and leaves some out. The top ten clones hold about 2.7% of a sample with 63,000 or so clones, approximately 80% of them seen once. Sequenced: PBMCs. The source is a woman in her 30s in good health and CMV-seronegative.

This chain links TRBV5-1 with TRBJ2-1, with 11 bases matching TRBD1. This CDR3 region has 18 residues. With V trimmed by 1 base and J by 7 bases, 13 bases remained unmatched. Germline lookup yields CDR1 SGHRS and CDR2 YFSETQ. Written as DNA, the CDR3 is TGCGCCAGCAGCTTGTCCCCGCATCCGGGACAGGGGGGGAATGAGCAGTTCTTC. As protein: CASSLSPHPGQGGNEQFF.

The chain has TRBV18 and TRBJ1-1; weak D call: TRBD1 (5 bases). This CDR3 contains 17 residues. Germline assignment: CDR1 KGHSH and CDR2 LQKENI. Trimming took 0 bases from V and 3 from J, leaving 17 bases between them. CDR3 protein: CASSPPSGVGRYTEAFF. The CDR3 coding sequence is TGTGCCAGCTCACCACCATCGGGGGTTGGTCGGTACACTGAAGCTTTCTTT.

V gene TRBV28 combines with J gene TRBJ2-1; 8 bases line up with TRBD1. The germline V gene has CDR1 MDHEN and CDR2 SYDVKM. Trimming cost V 2 bases and J 3 bases; bases outside gene matches: 6. The CDR3 runs 16 residues. CDR3 coding DNA: TGTGCCAGCAGTTTAGTCCCAGGGGGCAACTACAATGAGCAGTTCTTC. The encoded protein is CASSLVPGGNYNEQFF.

The CDR3 loop reads CASTWDRGPYGYTF. The CDR3 region has the DNA TGTGCCAGTACCTGGGACAGGGGGCCCTATGGCTACACCTTC. The rearrangement links TRBV19 to TRBJ1-2, with TRBD1 identical over 12 bases. The CDR3 runs 14 residues. CDR1 is LNHDA and CDR2 is SQIVND in the germline V gene (reference sequence). V shed 7 bases, J shed 4 bases, and the junction held 4 bases outside the gene matches. Together with reference TRBV19 and TRBJ1-2, the CDR3 gives the full variable domain: DGGITQSPKYLFRKEGQNVTLSCEQNLNHDAMYWYRQDPGQGLRLIYYSQIVNDFQKGDIAEGYSVSREKKESFPLTVTSAQKNPTAFYLCASTWDRGPYGYTFGSGTRLTVV.

The chain employs TRBV5-5 and TRBJ1-3; 9 positions agree with TRBD1. The V gene's germline CDR1 is SGHKS and CDR2 YYEKEE (reference sequence). After removal of 4 bases from V and 7 bases from J, the junction contained 9 bases not matched to a gene. The CDR3 covers 15 residues. The CDR3 DNA is TGTGCCAGCAGCCCGGGACAGGGATTGCGGAACACCATATATTTT. This gives the protein CASSPGQGLRNTIYF.

The sample holds a few counts of this clone. One end of the junction fails to match germline, which may point to a read error. J is TRBJ2-7 and V is TRBV2, with TRBD1 matching over 7 bases. This CDR3 has 14 amino acids. Germline V gene lookup returns CDR1 SNHLY and CDR2 FYNNEI. CDR3 amino acids: CTSTEVGGPYEQYF. The CDR3 coding sequence is TGTACCAGCACGGAGGTAGGGGGCCCCTACGAGCAGTACTTC.

This rearrangement joins TRBV6-6 to TRBJ1-5; no clear D gene. The CDR3 contains 12 residues. CDR1 MNHNY and CDR2 SVGAGI come from the germline V gene (reference sequence). The ends were cut back, 8 bases at V and 7 bases at J, with 12 bases in the middle. The CDR3 loop is CASHPNGQPQHF. CDR3 bases: TGTGCCAGCCATCCTAACGGGCAGCCCCAGCATTTT.

As regards this clone: At one boundary the junction diverges from the germline segment, which might be a read error. The genes are TRBV7-7 and TRBJ2-5; D may be TRBD2 (7 bases). Germline CDR1 reads SSHAT; CDR2 reads FNYEAQ (reference sequence). The length of the CDR3 is 15 residues. Here the CDR3 DNA reads TGTGCTAGCAGCAGTAGGGGGGGAATACAAGAGACCCAGTACTTC. Translation: CASSSRGGIQETQYF.

The chain employs TRBV7-9 and TRBJ1-2; 7 bases map to TRBD1. The junction had 4 bases not matched to a gene; V was cut back by 3 bases and J by 6 bases. Germline V gene sequence: CDR1 SEHNR, CDR2 FQNEAQ (reference sequence). This CDR3 spans 13 amino acids. Here the CDR3 reads CASSFRGFNGYTF. The CDR3 DNA reads as TGTGCCAGCAGCTTCAGGGGGTTCAATGGCTACACCTTC.

CDR3 DNA: TGTGCCAGCAATCTAGCGGAGACGGGTGAGCAGTTCTTC. Amino acids: CASNLAETGEQFF. The genes are TRBV2 and TRBJ2-1; 7 bases fit TRBD2. The ends lost 7 bases at V and 9 bases at J; junction bases unmatched: 9. Germline loops: CDR1 SNHLY, CDR2 FYNNEI. CDR3 length equals 13 residues. The full variable domain, its missing parts supplied by reference TRBV2 and TRBJ2-1, is EPEVTQTPSHQVTQMGQEVILRCVPISNHLYFYWYRQILGQKVEFLVSFYNNEISEKSEIFDDQFSVERPDGSNFTLKIRSTKLEDSAMYFCASNLAETGEQFFGPGTRLTVL.

The CDR3 loop reads CASRTSGSYNEQFF. As DNA, the CDR3 is TGTGCCAGCCGGACTAGCGGTTCCTACAATGAGCAGTTCTTC. This sequence joins TRBV6-1 and TRBJ2-1; 10 bases are shared with TRBD2. V lost 8 bases, J lost 1 base, and 2 bases stayed unmatched. The CDR3 is 14 residues long. Germline values: CDR1 MNHNS, CDR2 SASEGT.

The chain recombines TRBV27 with TRBJ2-3, with a possible D match to TRBD1 (6 bases). The CDR3 is 17 residues long. The V end was cut by 5 bases, the J end by 1 base, with 19 bases between. The V gene's germline CDR1 is MNHEY and CDR2 SMNVEV (reference sequence). The CDR3 sequence: CASSTSTGIRGTDTQYF. CDR3 bases: TGTGCCAGCAGTACATCGACAGGAATTCGAGGCACAGATACGCAGTATTTT.

The chain is built from TRBV9 and TRBJ2-2; a weak D match, TRBD1 (6 bases). The V gene's germline CDR1 is SGDLS and CDR2 YYNGEE. Deletions cut 1 base from V and 2 bases from J, with 9 bases between. The length of the CDR3 is 15 residues. The chain's CDR3 is CASSVQGSNTGELFF. The CDR3 DNA reads TGTGCCAGCAGCGTACAGGGGTCTAACACCGGGGAGCTGTTTTTT.

The DNA of the CDR3 is TGTGCCAGCAGCCCACGAGGCAGGGGCACTGAAGCTTTCTTT. It is translated as CASSPRGRGTEAFF. This chain joins TRBV11-3 and TRBJ1-1; D might be TRBD1 (6 bases). The CDR3 totals 14 residues. The V gene lost 5 bases and the J gene lost 4 bases, with 14 bases spanning the gap. CDR1 is SGHNT and CDR2 is YENEEA in the germline V gene. Drawing the rest from reference TRBV11-3 and TRBJ1-1, the complete variable domain is EAGVVQSPRYKIIEKKQPVAFWCNPISGHNTLYWYLQNLGQGPELLIRYENEEAVDDSQLPKDRFSAERLKGVDSTLKIQPAELGDSAVYLCASSPRGRGTEAFFGQGTRLTVV.

The chain has TRBV4-1 and TRBJ1-3; 7 nucleotides align to TRBD1. The CDR3 sequence is 17 residues long. The germline V gene encodes CDR1 MGHRA and CDR2 YSYEKL. V shed 4 bases, J shed 0 bases, and the junction held 9 bases outside the gene matches. The CDR3 here is CASSPRLTGPSGNTIYF. In DNA form, the CDR3 reads TGCGCCAGCAGCCCTCGTTTGACAGGGCCCTCTGGAAACACCATATATTTT.

The chain is built from TRBV4-3 and TRBJ1-1; no clear D. V was trimmed by 0 bases and J by 1 base, leaving 12 bases between them. Germline loops: CDR1 LGHNA, CDR2 YSLEER. The CDR3 runs 16 residues. For the CDR3, the DNA is TGCGCCAGCAGCCAAGATAGGCAGGAGGGGAACACTGAAGCTTTCTTT. This encodes CASSQDRQEGNTEAFF.

This clone was observed once. The chain joins TRBV5-6 to TRBJ1-2; D is unresolved. Germline assignment: CDR1 SGHDT and CDR2 YYEEEE. Trimming took off 1 base at V and 3 bases at J, with 16 bases between the two ends. This CDR3 has 16 amino acids. CDR3 sequence (DNA): TGTGCCAGCAGCTTGCGGGTAGTGGTGTTTGACTATGGCTACACCTTC. This encodes CASSLRVVVFDYGYTF. The full variable domain, completed using reference TRBV5-6 and TRBJ1-2, is DAGVTQSPTHLIKTRGQQVTLRCSPKSGHDTVSWYQQALGQGPQFIFQYYEEEERQRGNFPDRFSGHQFPNYSSELNVNALLLGDSALYLCASSLRVVVFDYGYTFGSGTRLTVV.

This clone was detected only once. J is TRBJ1-2 and V is TRBV29-1; D remains ambiguous. The CDR3 has 12 residues. V was pared by 6 bases and J by 3 bases, with 11 bases between. Per germline, CDR1 SQVTM and CDR2 ANQGSEA. CDR3 nucleotides: TGCAGCGTCGTACACCATTACTATGGCTACACCTTC. Translated: CSVVHHYYGYTF.

The chain combines TRBV2 with TRBJ2-7; a weak D match, TRBD1 (5 bases). This CDR3 has 12 residues. Germline CDR1 and CDR2: SNHLY and FYNNEI. V dropped 5 bases and J dropped 1 base, with 6 bases sitting between them. The CDR3 sequence is CASSRQSYEQYF. CDR3 nucleotide sequence: TGTGCCAGCAGTCGACAGTCCTACGAGCAGTACTTC. The full variable domain, in which reference TRBV2 and TRBJ2-7 provide the parts outside the CDR3, is EPEVTQTPSHQVTQMGQEVILRCVPISNHLYFYWYRQILGQKVEFLVSFYNNEISEKSEIFDDQFSVERPDGSNFTLKIRSTKLEDSAMYFCASSRQSYEQYFGPGTRLTVT.